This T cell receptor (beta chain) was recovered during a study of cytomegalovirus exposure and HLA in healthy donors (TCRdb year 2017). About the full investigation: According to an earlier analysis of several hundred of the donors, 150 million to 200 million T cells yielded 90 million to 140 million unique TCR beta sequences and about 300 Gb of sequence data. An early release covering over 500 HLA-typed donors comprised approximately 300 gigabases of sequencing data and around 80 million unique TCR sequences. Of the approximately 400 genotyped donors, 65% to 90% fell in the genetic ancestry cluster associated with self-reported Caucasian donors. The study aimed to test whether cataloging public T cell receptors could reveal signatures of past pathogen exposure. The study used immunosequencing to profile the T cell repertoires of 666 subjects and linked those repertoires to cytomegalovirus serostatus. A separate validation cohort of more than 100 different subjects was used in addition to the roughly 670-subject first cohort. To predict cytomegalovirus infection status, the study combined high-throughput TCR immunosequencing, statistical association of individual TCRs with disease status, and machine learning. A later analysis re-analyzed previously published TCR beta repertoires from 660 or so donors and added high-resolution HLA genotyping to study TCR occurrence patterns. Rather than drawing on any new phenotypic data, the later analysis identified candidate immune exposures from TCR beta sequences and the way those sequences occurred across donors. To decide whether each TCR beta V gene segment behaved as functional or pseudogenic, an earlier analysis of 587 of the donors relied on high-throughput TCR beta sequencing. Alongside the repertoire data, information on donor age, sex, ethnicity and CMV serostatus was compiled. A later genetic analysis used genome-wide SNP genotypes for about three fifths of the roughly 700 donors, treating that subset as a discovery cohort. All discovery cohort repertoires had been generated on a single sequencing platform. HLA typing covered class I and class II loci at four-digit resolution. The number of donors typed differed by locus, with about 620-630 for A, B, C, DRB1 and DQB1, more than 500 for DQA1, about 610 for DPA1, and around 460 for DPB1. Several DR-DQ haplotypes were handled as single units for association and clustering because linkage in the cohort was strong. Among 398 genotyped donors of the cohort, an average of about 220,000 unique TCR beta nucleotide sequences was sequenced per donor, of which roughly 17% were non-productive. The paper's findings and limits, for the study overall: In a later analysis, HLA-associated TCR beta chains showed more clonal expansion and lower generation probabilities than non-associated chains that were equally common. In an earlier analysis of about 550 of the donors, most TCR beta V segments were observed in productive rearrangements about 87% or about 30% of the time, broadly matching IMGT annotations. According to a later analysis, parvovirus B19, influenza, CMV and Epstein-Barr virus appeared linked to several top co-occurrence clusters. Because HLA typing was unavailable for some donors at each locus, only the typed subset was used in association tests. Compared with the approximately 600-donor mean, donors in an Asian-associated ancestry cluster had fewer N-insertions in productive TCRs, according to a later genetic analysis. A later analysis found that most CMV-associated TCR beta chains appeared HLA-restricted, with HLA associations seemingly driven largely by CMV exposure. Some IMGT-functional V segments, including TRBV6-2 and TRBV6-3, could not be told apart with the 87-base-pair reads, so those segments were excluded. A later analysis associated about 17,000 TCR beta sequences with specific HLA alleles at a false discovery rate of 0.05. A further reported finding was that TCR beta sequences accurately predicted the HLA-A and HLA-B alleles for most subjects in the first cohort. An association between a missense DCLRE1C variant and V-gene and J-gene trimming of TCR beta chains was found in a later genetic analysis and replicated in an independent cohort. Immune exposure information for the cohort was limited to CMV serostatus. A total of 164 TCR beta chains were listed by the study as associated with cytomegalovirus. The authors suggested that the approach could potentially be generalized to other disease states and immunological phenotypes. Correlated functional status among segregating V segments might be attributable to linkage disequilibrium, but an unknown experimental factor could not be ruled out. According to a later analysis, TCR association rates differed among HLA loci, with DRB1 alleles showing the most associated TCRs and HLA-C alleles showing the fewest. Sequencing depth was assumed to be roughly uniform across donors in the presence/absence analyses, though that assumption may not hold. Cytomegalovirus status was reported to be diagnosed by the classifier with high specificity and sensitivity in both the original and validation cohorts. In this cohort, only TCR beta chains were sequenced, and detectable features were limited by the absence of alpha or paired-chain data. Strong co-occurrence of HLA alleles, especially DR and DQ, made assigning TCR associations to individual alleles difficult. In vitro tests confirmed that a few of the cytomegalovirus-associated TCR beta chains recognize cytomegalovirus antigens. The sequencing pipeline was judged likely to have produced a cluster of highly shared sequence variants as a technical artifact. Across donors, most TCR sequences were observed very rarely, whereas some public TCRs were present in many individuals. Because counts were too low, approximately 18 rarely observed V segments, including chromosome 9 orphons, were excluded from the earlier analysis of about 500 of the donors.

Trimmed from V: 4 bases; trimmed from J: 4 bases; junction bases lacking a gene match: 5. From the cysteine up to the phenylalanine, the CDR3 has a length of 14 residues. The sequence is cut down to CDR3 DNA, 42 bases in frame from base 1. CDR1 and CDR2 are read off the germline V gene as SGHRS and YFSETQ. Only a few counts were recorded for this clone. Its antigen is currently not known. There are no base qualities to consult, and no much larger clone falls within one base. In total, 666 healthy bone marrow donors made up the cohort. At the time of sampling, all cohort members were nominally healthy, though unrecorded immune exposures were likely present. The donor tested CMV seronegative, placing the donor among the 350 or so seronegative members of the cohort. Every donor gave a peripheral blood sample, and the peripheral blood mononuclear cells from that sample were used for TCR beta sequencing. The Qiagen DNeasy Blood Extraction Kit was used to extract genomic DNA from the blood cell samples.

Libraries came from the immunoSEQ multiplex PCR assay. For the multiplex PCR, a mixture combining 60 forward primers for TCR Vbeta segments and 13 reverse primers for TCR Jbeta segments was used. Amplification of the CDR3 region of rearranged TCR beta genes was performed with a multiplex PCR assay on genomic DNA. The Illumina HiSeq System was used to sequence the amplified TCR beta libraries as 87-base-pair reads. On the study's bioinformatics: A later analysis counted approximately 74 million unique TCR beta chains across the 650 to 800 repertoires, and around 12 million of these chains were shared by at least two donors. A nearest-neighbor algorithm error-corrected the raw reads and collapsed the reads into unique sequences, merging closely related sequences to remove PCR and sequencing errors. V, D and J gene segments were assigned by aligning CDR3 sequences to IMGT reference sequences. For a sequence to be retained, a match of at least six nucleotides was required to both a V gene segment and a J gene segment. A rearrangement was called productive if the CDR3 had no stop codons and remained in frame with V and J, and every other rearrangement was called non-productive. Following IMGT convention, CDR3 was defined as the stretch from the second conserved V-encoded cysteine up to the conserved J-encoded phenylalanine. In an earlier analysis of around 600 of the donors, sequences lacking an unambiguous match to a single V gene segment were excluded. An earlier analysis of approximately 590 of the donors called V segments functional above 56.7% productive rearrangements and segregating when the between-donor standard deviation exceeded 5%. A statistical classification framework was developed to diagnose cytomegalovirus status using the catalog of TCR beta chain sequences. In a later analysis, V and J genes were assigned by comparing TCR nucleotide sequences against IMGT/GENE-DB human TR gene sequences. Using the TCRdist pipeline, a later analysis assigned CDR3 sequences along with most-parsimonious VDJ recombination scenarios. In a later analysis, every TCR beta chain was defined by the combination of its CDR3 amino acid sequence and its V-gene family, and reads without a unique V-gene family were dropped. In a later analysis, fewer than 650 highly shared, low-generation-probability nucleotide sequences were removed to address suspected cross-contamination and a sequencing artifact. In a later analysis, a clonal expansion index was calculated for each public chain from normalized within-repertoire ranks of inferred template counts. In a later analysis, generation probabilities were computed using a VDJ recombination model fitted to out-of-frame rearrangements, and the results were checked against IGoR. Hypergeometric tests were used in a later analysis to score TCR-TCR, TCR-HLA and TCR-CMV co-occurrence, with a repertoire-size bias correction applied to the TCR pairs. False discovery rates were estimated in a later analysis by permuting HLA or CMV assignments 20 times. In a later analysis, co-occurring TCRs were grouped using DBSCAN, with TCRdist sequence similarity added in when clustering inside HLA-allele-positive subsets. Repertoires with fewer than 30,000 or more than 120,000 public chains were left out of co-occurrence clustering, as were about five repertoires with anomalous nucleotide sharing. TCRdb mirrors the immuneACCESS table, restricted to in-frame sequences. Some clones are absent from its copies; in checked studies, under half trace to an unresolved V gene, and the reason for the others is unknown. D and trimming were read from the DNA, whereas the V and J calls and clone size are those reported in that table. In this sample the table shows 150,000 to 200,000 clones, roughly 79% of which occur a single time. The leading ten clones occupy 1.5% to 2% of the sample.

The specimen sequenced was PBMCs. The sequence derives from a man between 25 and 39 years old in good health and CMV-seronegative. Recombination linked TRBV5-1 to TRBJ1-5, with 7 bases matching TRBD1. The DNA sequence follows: TGCGCCAGCAGCCACGGACAGGCGAATCAGCCCCAGCATTTT. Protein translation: CASSHGQANQPQHF.